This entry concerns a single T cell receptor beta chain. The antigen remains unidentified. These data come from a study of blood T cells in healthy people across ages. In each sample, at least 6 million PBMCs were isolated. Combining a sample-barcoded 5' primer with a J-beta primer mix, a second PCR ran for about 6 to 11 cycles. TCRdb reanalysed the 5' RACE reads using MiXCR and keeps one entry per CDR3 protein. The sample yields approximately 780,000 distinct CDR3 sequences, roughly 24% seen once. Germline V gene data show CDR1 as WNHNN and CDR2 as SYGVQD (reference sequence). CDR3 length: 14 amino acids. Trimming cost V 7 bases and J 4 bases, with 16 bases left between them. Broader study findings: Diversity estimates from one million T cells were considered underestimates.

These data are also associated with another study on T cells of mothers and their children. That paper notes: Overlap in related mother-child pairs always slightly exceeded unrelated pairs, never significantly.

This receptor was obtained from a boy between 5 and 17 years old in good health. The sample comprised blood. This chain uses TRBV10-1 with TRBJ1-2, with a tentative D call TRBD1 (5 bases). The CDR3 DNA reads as TGCGCCAGCACCGACAGTCTGAGTACCTATGGCTACACCTTC. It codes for CASTDSLSTYGYTF.